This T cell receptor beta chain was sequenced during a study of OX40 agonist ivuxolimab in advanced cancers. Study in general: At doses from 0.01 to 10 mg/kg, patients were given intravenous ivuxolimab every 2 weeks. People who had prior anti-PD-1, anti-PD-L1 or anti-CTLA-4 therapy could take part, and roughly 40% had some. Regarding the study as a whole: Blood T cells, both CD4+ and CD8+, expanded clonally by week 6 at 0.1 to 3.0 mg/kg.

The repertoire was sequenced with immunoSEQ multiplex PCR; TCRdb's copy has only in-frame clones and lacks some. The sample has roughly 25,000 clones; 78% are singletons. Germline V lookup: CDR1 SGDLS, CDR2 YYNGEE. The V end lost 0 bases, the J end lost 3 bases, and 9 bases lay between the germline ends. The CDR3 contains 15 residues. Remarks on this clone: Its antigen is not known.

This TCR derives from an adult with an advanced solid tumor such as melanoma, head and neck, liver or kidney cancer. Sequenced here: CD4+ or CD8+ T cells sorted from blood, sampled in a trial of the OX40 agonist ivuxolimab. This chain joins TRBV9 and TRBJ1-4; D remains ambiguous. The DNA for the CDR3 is TGTGCCAGCAGCGTAGAGGTGATACCTAATGAAAAACTGTTTTTT. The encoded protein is CASSVEVIPNEKLFF.